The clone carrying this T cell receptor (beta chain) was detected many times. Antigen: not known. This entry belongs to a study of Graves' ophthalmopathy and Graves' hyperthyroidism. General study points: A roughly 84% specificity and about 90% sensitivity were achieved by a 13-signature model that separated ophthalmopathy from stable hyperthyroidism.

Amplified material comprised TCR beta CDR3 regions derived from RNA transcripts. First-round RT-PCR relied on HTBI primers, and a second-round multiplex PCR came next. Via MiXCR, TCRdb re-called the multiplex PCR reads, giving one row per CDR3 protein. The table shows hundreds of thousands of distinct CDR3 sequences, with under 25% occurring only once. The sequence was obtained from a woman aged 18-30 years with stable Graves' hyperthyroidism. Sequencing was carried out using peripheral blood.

CDR3 in amino acids: CASSLLGTNYGYTF. CDR3 bases: TGTGCCAGCAGTTTATTAGGGACTAACTATGGCTACACCTTC. This chain links TRBV12-3 or TRBV12-4 with TRBJ1-2; D uncertain. This CDR3 is 14 amino acids long. The V end lost 2 bases, the J end lost 0 bases, and 7 bases lay between the germline ends.